Given below is one TCR beta chain in context. The data were taken from a study of cytomegalovirus exposure and HLA in healthy donors. A multiplex PCR was run with 60 Vbeta primers and 13 Jbeta primers. The table came from immunoSEQ multiplex PCR; TCRdb's copy has only in-frame clones and leaves some out. The profile shows 200,000 to 250,000 clones, over 65% of them singletons. Germline-derived CDR1 and CDR2 are SEHNR and FQNEAQ (reference sequence). There are 15 residues in the CDR3. Trimming removed 6 bases from V and 4 bases from J; junction bases left unmatched: 8. Sequenced sample: PBMCs. The chain is built from TRBV7-9 and TRBJ1-2; TRBD1 aligns across 10 bases. This clonotype was obtained from a man aged 18 to 30 in good health and CMV-seronegative. Here the CDR3 DNA reads TGTGCCAGCAGTCAGACAGGGGGCTCAGGCTATGGCTACACCTTC. Translated, it gives CASSQTGGSGYGYTF.